The rows below give T cell receptor beta chains drawn from one sample of a study of glioma-infiltrating T cells. TCRdb reprocessed the multiplex PCR reads via MiXCR and lists one record per CDR3 protein. The table lists approximately 93,000 distinct CDR3 sequences, 35% to 45% of them singletons, with less than 45% in the top ten. The sequencing sample was made of glioma tissue, nonneoplastic brain tissue, or PBMCs (not recorded which). All receptors derive from a human donor with low-grade glioma or glioblastoma, undergoing nonglioma brain surgery, or in good health (not recorded which). The CDR3 runs from the conserved cysteine through the conserved F or W. A D gene is named only where the DNA matches it firmly. Clone size is shown for a subset of rows, as once, few, many or a class of expanded clone.

TRBJ2-3	TRBV11-2	.	many	TGTGCCAGCAGCTTAAGGGGACCGCCCAGGTCCGATACGCAGTATTTT	CASSLRGPPRSDTQYF
TRBJ2-1	TRBV19	.	.	TGTGCCAGTAGTATCCACTTCGGCCTGAATGAGCAGTTCTTC	CASSIHFGLNEQFF
TRBJ1-3	TRBV19	.	many	TGTGCCAGTAGTACGGACGGACACTCTGGAAACACCATATATTTT	CASSTDGHSGNTIYF
TRBJ2-5	TRBV6-2/TRBV6-3	TRBD2	.	TGTGCCAGCAGTCCGTCTAGCGGGAGGATCGGTCCAGAGGCCCAGTGCTTC	CASSPSSGRIGPEAQCF
TRBJ2-7	TRBV5-5	TRBD1	.	TGTGCCAGCGGGATCAGGGGGCTCTACGAGCAGTACTTC	CASGIRGLYEQYF
TRBJ2-3	TRBV5-4	.	many	TGTGCCAGCAGCTTGGGAGGTGCGGGACGCACAGATACGCAGTATTTT	CASSLGGAGRTDTQYF
TRBJ2-1	TRBV24-1	TRBD1	many	TGTGCCACCAGTGAGACGACAGGGTTTACGAATGAGCAGTTCTTC	CATSETTGFTNEQFF
TRBJ2-5	TRBV7-9	TRBD2	.	TGTGCCAGGAGCCACAGCGGGAGGGCCGGTGAGACCCAGTACTTC	CARSHSGRAGETQYF
TRBJ2-2	TRBV29-1	TRBD2	.	TGCAGCGGAATAAAGCGGGAGGGCCCCGGGGAGCTGTTTTTT	CSGIKREGPGELFF
TRBJ2-3	TRBV20-1	.	many	TGCAGTTCGGGCGGGATCTTAGATACGCAGTATTTT	CSSGGILDTQYF
TRBJ2-1	TRBV6-6	.	many	TGTGCCAGCAGTTACTCAGGGTGGGAGCAGTTCTTC	CASSYSGWEQFF
TRBJ2-1	TRBV20-1	TRBD2	.	TGCAGTGCGTTGGTAGCGGGGGGCTACAATGAGCAGTTCTTC	CSALVAGGYNEQFF
TRBJ1-6	TRBV2	.	many	TGTGCCAGCAGGTACACCGTCCCGGATTCACCCCTCCACTTT	CASRYTVPDSPLHF
TRBJ1-5	TRBV20-1	.	.	TGCGGTGCCACTATCCGCCGGAATCAGCCCCAGCATTTT	CGATIRRNQPQHF
TRBJ1-3	TRBV30	.	.	TGTGCCTGTTCACCAAACTCTGGAGACACCATATATTTT	CACSPNSGDTIYF
TRBJ1-1	TRBV6-1	.	.	TGTGCCAGCATTTGTGAAGCGCACACTGAAGCTTTCTTT	CASICEAHTEAFF
TRBJ1-2	TRBV19	TRBD1	many	TGTGCCAGTAGGACAGGGGGCTTCGGGGGCTACACCTTC	CASRTGGFGGYTF
TRBJ2-5	TRBV5-5	.	.	TGTGCCAGCAGCAAACAGGACTTCCAAGAGACCCAGTACTTC	CASSKQDFQETQYF
TRBJ2-7	TRBV24-1	TRBD2	many	TGTGCCACCACCCCTAGCGGGCCAACCTACGAGCAGTACTTC	CATTPSGPTYEQYF
TRBJ2-1	TRBV6-5	TRBD1	.	TGTGCCAGCAGTTGGACAGGGGTGGATGAGCAGTTCTTC	CASSWTGVDEQFF
TRBJ2-7	TRBV28	.	many	TGTGCCAGCAGGCTGACCGGGGAGCAGTACTTC	CASRLTGEQYF
TRBJ1-5	TRBV20-1	.	many	TGCAGCGCCGACAGGTCAAATCAGCCCCAGCATTTT	CSADRSNQPQHF
TRBJ1-5	TRBV3-1	.	many	TGTGCCAGCAGCCCCCAGTCTGGGGACAATCAGCCCCAGCATTTT	CASSPQSGDNQPQHF
TRBJ2-7	TRBV7-2	.	.	TGTGCCAGCAGCTTGGATCGGACTGTCTACGAGCAGTACTTC	CASSLDRTVYEQYF
TRBJ2-1	TRBV29-1	.	.	TGCATCGTTGTAACGCAGATGCATGAGCAGTTCTTC	CIVVTQMHEQFF
TRBJ2-1	TRBV28	.	many	TGTGCCAGCAGTTACAGTTACAATGAGCAGTTCTTC	CASSYSYNEQFF
TRBJ2-3	TRBV3-1	TRBD2	.	TGTGCCAGCAGCCAAGGGGGAGGGGCGAGGCCCTACACAGATACGCAGTATTTT	CASSQGGGARPYTDTQYF
TRBJ2-1	TRBV7-6	.	many	TGTGCCAGCAGTAGACAGTGGGAGTACAATGAGCAGTTCTTC	CASSRQWEYNEQFF
TRBJ1-1	TRBV27	.	.	TGTGCCGGCAGCCAGGGTGGTGAAGCTTTCTTT	CAGSQGGEAFF
TRBJ2-7	TRBV6-2/TRBV6-3	.	many	TGTGCCAGCCGGGCCTCAAGAAACTACGAGCAGTACTTC	CASRASRNYEQYF
TRBJ2-7	TRBV2	TRBD2	.	TGTGCCAGCGCGGGGGGGAGCTCCTACGAGCAGTACTTC	CASAGGSSYEQYF
TRBJ1-2	TRBV12-3/TRBV12-4	.	many	TGTGCCAGCAGTTTAGCGGTGACAGCCAACCACTATGGCTACACCTTC	CASSLAVTANHYGYTF
TRBJ2-5	TRBV20-1	TRBD2	many	TGCAGTGCTAGAGATTGGGTAGCGGGGGGCCAAGAGACCCAGTACTTC	CSARDWVAGGQETQYF
TRBJ2-7	TRBV12-3/TRBV12-4	.	many	TGTGCCAGCAGTCCAGTAGACAGGGGAGGGCTCTACAAGCAGTACTTC	CASSPVDRGGLYKQYF
TRBJ1-6	TRBV5-1	.	many	TGCGCCAGCAGCGCGGCACGGAATAATTCACCCCTCCACTTT	CASSAARNNSPLHF
TRBJ2-7	TRBV20-1	TRBD1	many	TGCAGTGATACACAGGGGACCCCCTACGAGCAGTACTTC	CSDTQGTPYEQYF
TRBJ2-7	TRBV15	TRBD2	.	TGTGCCACCAGCAGAGCGGGGGGGCTCTACGAGCAGTACTTC	CATSRAGGLYEQYF